Following are 20 T cell receptor beta chains from one sample sequenced in a study of T cell changes during pregnancy in multiple sclerosis. Only in-frame clones appear in the TCRdb table, and some are missing; sequencing was by immunoSEQ multiplex PCR. The sample yields about 67,000 clones, around 92% seen once. The starting material was peripheral blood, obtained in the first trimester of pregnancy. These receptors originate from a female donor with multiple sclerosis, enrolled in a pregnancy study.

V gene TRBV5-1 combines with J gene TRBJ2-1, with TRBD1 identical over 10 bases. V lost 2 bases, J lost 0 bases, and 8 bases stayed unmatched. The CDR3 has 18 residues. From germline, CDR1 is SGHRS and CDR2 YFSETQ. CDR3 DNA sequence: TGCGCCAGCAGCTTTTTAGGACAGGGGGGCCCCTCCTACAATGAGCAGTTCTTC. Translation gives CASSFLGQGGPSYNEQFF.

This chain connects TRBV2 to TRBJ2-3; D gene uncertain. The CDR3 is made up of 17 amino acids. The germline V gene encodes CDR1 SNHLY and CDR2 FYNNEI. V gave up 0 bases and J gave up 1 base, with 14 bases separating them. The CDR3 reads CASSEARNSPGTDTQYF. The CDR3 nucleotides are TGTGCCAGCAGTGAAGCCAGGAACAGCCCTGGCACAGATACGCAGTATTTT.

The chain combines TRBV30 with TRBJ2-1; D gene uncertain. Between the trimmed V and J ends, which lost 4 bases and 5 bases, there was a span of 6 bases. The germline gives CDR1 GTSNPN, CDR2 SVGIG (reference sequence). The CDR3 totals 11 residues. DNA for the CDR3: TGTGCCTGGAACCGGGACAATGAGCAGTTCTTC. The encoded protein is CAWNRDNEQFF.

This clone appeared a single time. V is TRBV28 and J is TRBJ2-6; 7 bases line up with TRBD2. The germline V gene encodes CDR1 MDHEN and CDR2 SYDVKM. The CDR3 has 18 residues. The ends lost 6 bases at V and 0 bases at J; junction bases unmatched: 11. CDR3 protein: CASSPGGGGSSGANVLTF. DNA of the CDR3: TGTGCCAGCAGCCCTGGGGGGGGAGGGAGCTCTGGGGCCAACGTCCTGACTTTC.

This clone has a single count. V is TRBV30 and J is TRBJ1-4, with D perhaps TRBD1 (5 bases). V shed 0 bases and J shed 5 bases, with 19 bases lying between them. The V gene's germline CDR1 is GTSNPN and CDR2 SVGIG (reference sequence). This CDR3 has 17 residues. In DNA form, the CDR3 reads TGTGCCTGGAGTGTAGGCGGGTCGGGGGACTGGAATGAAAAACTGTTTTTT. This encodes CAWSVGGSGDWNEKLFF.

This clone was counted a single time. This sequence joins TRBV4-1 and TRBJ1-3; D not resolved. The CDR3 sequence is 16 residues long. The germline V gene encodes CDR1 MGHRA and CDR2 YSYEKL. The V end lost 3 bases, the J end lost 2 bases, and 14 bases lay between the germline ends. CDR3 sequence: CASSQTPMVTGNTIYF. The CDR3, as DNA: TGCGCCAGCAGCCAGACACCCATGGTAACTGGAAACACCATATATTTT.

This sequence joins TRBV5-1 and TRBJ1-1; D is undetermined. CDR1 is SGHRS, CDR2 YFSETQ, per germline. Trimming removed 5 bases from V and 0 bases from J, with 11 bases in between. The CDR3 contains 14 residues. As DNA, the CDR3 is TGCGCCAGCAGATCCGAGTTTTTGAACACTGAAGCTTTCTTT. Translation: CASRSEFLNTEAFF.

This clone showed up just once. The V gene is TRBV11-2, the J gene TRBJ2-5, with TRBD2 matching 8 bases. CDR1 SGHAT and CDR2 FQNNGV come from the germline V gene. With V trimmed by 5 bases and J by 5 bases, 7 bases remained unmatched. This CDR3 comprises 14 residues. The CDR3 region has the DNA TGTGCCAGCAGCCACCACCCGGGGGGGGAGACCCAGTACTTC. Protein: CASSHHPGGETQYF.

The V call is TRBV30, the J call TRBJ2-7, with a weak D call TRBD2 (6 bases). CDR3 length: 13 amino acids. Germline loops: CDR1 GTSNPN, CDR2 SVGIG (reference sequence). Deletions cut 5 bases from V and 2 bases from J, with 13 bases between. The CDR3 region is CAWGRDSTYEQYF. DNA of the CDR3: TGTGCCTGGGGGCGGGATTCGACCTACGAGCAGTACTTC.

The chain is built from TRBV11-2 and TRBJ2-1; possibly TRBD2 for D (6 bases). The CDR3 is made up of 15 amino acids. V was trimmed by 3 bases and J by 8 bases, leaving 17 bases between them. Germline CDR1 reads SGHAT; CDR2 reads FQNNGV. CDR3 sequence: CASSLELASPYEQFF. CDR3 in DNA: TGTGCCAGCAGCTTGGAACTAGCTTCCCCTTATGAGCAGTTCTTC.

A few counts support this clone. The chain combines TRBV6-1 with TRBJ1-2; the match to TRBD1 covers 7 bases. The germline gives CDR1 MNHNS, CDR2 SASEGT. This CDR3 contains 12 residues. V gave up 4 bases and J gave up 11 bases; unmatched junction bases: 7. This CDR3 is CASSGDSGRYTF. The CDR3 coding sequence is TGTGCCAGCAGTGGGGACAGCGGTCGTTACACCTTC.

This clone has a handful of counts. The rearrangement uses TRBV4-2 and TRBJ1-1; 8 bases fit TRBD1. Germline assignment: CDR1 LGHNA and CDR2 YNFKEQ. CDR3 length equals 15 residues. J was trimmed by 5 bases and V by 0 bases; bases with no gene match: 5. The CDR3 protein is CASSQDRTGGTEAFF. For the CDR3, the DNA is TGTGCCAGCAGCCAAGATAGAACAGGGGGAACTGAAGCTTTCTTT.

The rearrangement joins TRBV19 to TRBJ1-5; the D is unclear. Germline V gene data show CDR1 as LNHDA and CDR2 as SQIVND (reference sequence). Deletions cut 1 base from V and 6 bases from J, with 10 bases between. This CDR3 has 14 amino acids. The CDR3, as DNA: TGTGCCAGTAGTATAGGGGAGGTAGGTCAGCCCCAGCATTTT. Protein: CASSIGEVGQPQHF.

This clone has just one count. The rearrangement links TRBV9 to TRBJ2-5; maybe TRBD1 (6 bases). V lost 0 bases and J lost 1, with 10 bases in between. The length of the CDR3 is 15 residues. Germline lookup yields CDR1 SGDLS and CDR2 YYNGEE. CDR3 coding DNA: TGTGCCAGCAGCGTAGGTTGGACAGTCCAAGAGACCCAGTACTTC. Protein: CASSVGWTVQETQYF.

The V call is TRBV18, the J call TRBJ2-7, with 7 bases aligning to TRBD1. The V gene end was trimmed by 1 base and the J gene end by 6 bases; junction bases not matched to a gene: 12. The CDR3 is made up of 16 amino acids. Germline V gene lookup returns CDR1 KGHSH and CDR2 LQKENI. CDR3 bases: TGTGCCAGCTCACCACAGACAGGGTTTGCCACTAGCGAGCAGTACTTC. Amino acids: CASSPQTGFATSEQYF. Full variable domain (remainder filled in from reference TRBV18 and TRBJ2-7): NAGVMQNPRHLVRRRGQEARLRCSPMKGHSHVYWYRQLPEEGLKFMVYLQKENIIDESGMPKERFSAEFPKEGPSILRIQQVVRGDSAAYFCASSPQTGFATSEQYFGPGTRLTVT.

The chain combines TRBV5-6 with TRBJ2-1; TRBD2 matches at 7 bases. This CDR3 is 17 amino acids long. The germline V gene encodes CDR1 SGHDT and CDR2 YYEEEE. Trimming removed 0 bases from V and 1 base from J; junction bases left unmatched: 7. The CDR3: CASSLGGGSGSYNEQFF. The CDR3 DNA reads TGTGCCAGCAGCTTGGGGGGGGGTAGCGGTTCCTACAATGAGCAGTTCTTC.

The chain couples TRBV2 to TRBJ1-1; D remains unclear. CDR1 is SNHLY, CDR2 FYNNEI, per germline. This CDR3 region has 14 residues. V was shortened by 11 bases and J by 0 bases, with 16 bases between the two germline ends. Written as DNA, the CDR3 is TGTGCCGGTAACAGATTAGGCATGAACACTGAAGCTTTCTTT. As protein: CAGNRLGMNTEAFF. Variable domain in full (rest from reference TRBV2 and TRBJ1-1): EPEVTQTPSHQVTQMGQEVILRCVPISNHLYFYWYRQILGQKVEFLVSFYNNEISEKSEIFDDQFSVERPDGSNFTLKIRSTKLEDSAMYFCAGNRLGMNTEAFFGQGTRLTVV.

Here the CDR3 reads CAIQDRGHEQYF. The DNA for the CDR3 is TGTGCCATTCAGGACAGGGGGCACGAGCAGTACTTC. This chain joins TRBV6-1 and TRBJ2-7; 11 bases match TRBD1. CDR1 is MNHNS, CDR2 SASEGT, per germline. CDR3 length equals 12 residues. J gave up 5 bases and V 10 bases, and 4 bases lay outside the gene matches.

This chain joins TRBV19 and TRBJ2-2; TRBD2 aligns across 9 bases. V shed 3 bases, J shed 0 bases, and the junction held 5 bases outside the gene matches. CDR3 length equals 17 residues. Germline-derived CDR1 and CDR2 are LNHDA and SQIVND (reference sequence). The chain's CDR3 is CASSIASGAPNTGELFF. CDR3 bases: TGTGCCAGTAGTATCGCTAGCGGGGCTCCGAACACCGGGGAGCTGTTTTTT.

The chain joins TRBV27 to TRBJ2-4; D unclear. The CDR3 covers 19 residues. With 1 base removed from V and 0 bases from J, the gap between germline ends came to 19 bases. The germline V gene has CDR1 MNHEY and CDR2 SMNVEV (reference sequence). The chain's CDR3 is CASSLYPRSRPIAKNIQYF. The DNA of the CDR3 is TGTGCCAGCAGTTTATATCCCCGAAGCAGGCCTATAGCCAAAAACATTCAGTACTTC.